This T cell receptor (beta chain) stems from a study of shared clonotypes between healthy human individuals. Sequencing used immunoSEQ multiplex PCR; TCRdb keeps in-frame clones, though not all of them. Of millions of clones detected, about 95% appear once; the ten largest clones hold about 1.1%. As concerns this clone: Its cognate antigen is unknown.

Naive CD8 cells lacked CD45RO and underwent positive selection for CCR7, leaving out terminally differentiated effector memory CD45RA+ cells. Donors comprised healthy HIV-negative adults lacking recent acute infections or vaccinations. Regarding the study as a whole: Sharing across four donors was highest in naive CD4 (around 5%) and lowest in memory CD8 (approximately 0.4%). Compared with clonotypes that all four donors shared, non-shared clonotypes had lower generation probabilities. Sorted-subset sequencing, rarefaction showed, was incomplete despite large depth.

CDR1 and CDR2 from the germline V gene are MNHEY and SMNVEV (reference sequence). The CDR3 has 14 residues. Trimming removed 2 bases at V and 6 bases at J, with 14 bases between. The material sequenced was naive CD8+ T cells sorted from blood. The chain couples TRBV27 to TRBJ2-7; tentatively, D is TRBD1 (5 bases). The sequence came from a man between 18 and 35 years old in good health. In DNA form, the CDR3 reads TGTGCCAGCAGTTTAAGCCCCCGACAGCTCGAGCAGTACTTC. Protein product: CASSLSPRQLEQYF.